This TCR beta chain was identified in a study of beta chain features in type 1 diabetes. Study findings and constraints: Whether TCRB rearrangement is influenced by HLA type went unresolved here. People with Type 1 diabetes carried modestly yet significantly shorter TCRB CDR3s in all four CD4+ subsets.

Germline CDR1 is SGHRS and CDR2 is YFSETQ. The trim removed 6 bases at V and 9 bases at J, leaving 8 bases unmatched. This CDR3 region has 15 residues. A note on this clone: Its antigen is unidentified.

Expressed TCRB transcripts were sequenced, since all the RNA that had been isolated was reverse transcribed. Measured with immunoSEQ multiplex PCR; TCRdb has only the in-frame clones, and not every one. Altogether roughly 350,000 clones are present, over 8.5% being singletons, with the ten largest covering about 0.64%. The chain recombines TRBV5-1 with TRBJ2-1; TRBD2 matches at 14 bases. Sequenced input: central memory CD4+ T cells from blood. This TCR was sampled from a man younger than 40 with type 1 diabetes. The CDR3 nucleotides are TGCGCCAGCATTGAGGGACTAGCGGGAGTCGGTGAGCAGTTCTTC. Protein sequence: CASIEGLAGVGEQFF. The full variable domain, with the rest looked up from reference TRBV5-1 and TRBJ2-1, is KAGVTQTPRYLIKTRGQQVTLSCSPISGHRSVSWYQQTPGQGLQFLFEYFSETQRNKGNFPGRFSGRQFSNSRSEMNVSTLELGDSALYLCASIEGLAGVGEQFFGPGTRLTVL.